This TCR beta chain was identified during a study of technical replicates of blood from several donors. Profiling relied on immunoSEQ multiplex PCR, and the TCRdb table lists in-frame clones only, not all of them. The sample lists about 94,000 clones, around 95% occurring once. The CDR3 is 14 residues long. CDR1 is SGHNT, CDR2 YYREEE, per germline (reference sequence). The ends were cut back, 0 bases at V and 2 bases at J, with 8 bases in the middle. Sequences were obtained from T cells isolated from PBMCs. The TCR was taken from a human donor in good health. This chain joins TRBV5-4 and TRBJ1-2; no clear D. CDR3 residues: CASSLGLENYGYTF. CDR3 DNA sequence: TGTGCCAGCAGCTTGGGTCTGGAGAACTATGGCTACACCTTC.